Sequencing of this T cell receptor (beta chain) was carried out in a study of PD-1 blockade in classical Hodgkin lymphoma (dated by TCRdb to 2018 to 2021). Background on the whole study: Nivolumab dosing was 3 mg/kg intravenously every 2 weeks, continuing until either disease progression or unacceptable toxicity. To define a peripheral blood immune signature of response to PD-1 blockade in classical Hodgkin lymphoma, the study combined TCR beta sequencing with CyTOF.

What the time point label conveys for this sample: cycle 1 day 1 (C1D1), immediately before nivolumab initiation. Relapse after autologous stem cell transplantation had occurred in all trial patients, and cohorts A, B and C were distinguished by prior brentuximab vedotin exposure. The trial cohort was composed of 55 to 65 patients with relapsed/refractory classical Hodgkin lymphoma, for whom complete response, partial response or progressive disease was recorded as best overall response. In the multi-cohort phase II CheckMate 205 trial, trial patients received single-agent nivolumab. Best overall response was determined by an independent review committee according to the 2007 International Working Group response criteria. Trial PBMCs were collected immediately before nivolumab initiation (C1D1) and during therapy at cycle 2 day 1 and cycle 4 day 1. Peripheral blood was collected in 8 mL Vacutainer Cell Preparation Tubes, from which PBMCs were isolated by centrifugation and then cryopreserved.

Worth noting for this clone: No antigen is known for it. No base qualities exist here, and no much larger clone lies one base off it.

The junction shows trimming of 2 bases on V and 7 bases on J, and the gene matches do not reach 5 bases of it. The CDR3 starts with the cysteine, ends with the phenylalanine, and has 14 residues. The CDR3 DNA has 42 bases and is translated from base 1. CDR1 and CDR2 were assigned from the germline V gene as SGHTA and FQGNSA. The Qiagen DNeasy kit was used to extract genomic DNA both from unsorted PBMCs and from the negatively selected CD4+ and CD8+ fractions. TCR beta CDR3 regions were subjected to amplification by immunoSEQ multiplex PCR with primers that anneal to V and J segments. A synthetic immune receptor repertoire was used to minimize amplification bias, and any remaining bias was removed computationally after sequencing. The authors' analysis ran thus. Repertoire diversity was quantified as the Shannon entropy index using custom Python scripts. Unsorted, CD4+ and CD8+ repertoires were analyzed separately, except in combined analyses where CD4+ and CD8+ sequences were merged in silico. A clone counted as expanded when the clone's frequency after treatment rose at least 2-fold relative to C1D1, and clones undetected at baseline were given a pseudocount of 0.5. Clones with 0 or 1 copy at C1D1 were classified as singleton clones, and clones with 2 or more copies were classified as non-singleton clones. Clones expanded in unsorted samples were assigned a CD4+, CD8+ or unknown annotation through matching of protein sequences in sorted samples from the same patient. Wilcoxon tests on paired samples were used to test changes in diversity from C1D1 to C4D1. Not all clones reach the TCRdb copy of this immuneACCESS table, which keeps in-frame sequences only. Checked studies attribute under half of the gap to unresolved V genes and leave the rest unexplained. From that table come the V and J calls and clone size; the DNA was used to work out D and trimming. The table for this sample lists over 35,000 clones; about 90% of them were counted only once. The leading ten clones occupy roughly 9% of the sample.

Overall study outcomes, separate from this receptor: Baseline TCR diversity was reported to be lower in newly diagnosed patients than in healthy donors, and even lower in relapsed/refractory patients. Trial patients with a complete response had baseline diversity similar to that of newly diagnosed patients, while partial responders and progressors had significantly lower diversity. Lower diversity was observed in patients in whom nivolumab was started less than 1 year after ASCT, and these patients were excluded from later analyses so that confounding by immune reconstitution would be avoided. CD4+ but not CD8+ TCR diversity rose significantly by C4D1 (p=0.0027 vs p=0.16), most apparent in complete responders (p=0.02). The study was restricted to a single clinical trial cohort, and the causes of repertoire differences, possibly disease activity or prior therapy, were left undefined.

The source material was peripheral blood mononuclear cells (PBMCs), sampled at baseline. The receptor chain draws on TRBV7-2 and TRBJ1-5, with TRBD1 matching 7 junction bases. The source is a human donor with classical Hodgkin lymphoma. The CDR3 sequence is CASSLRQGGQPQHF. In nucleotide form, the sequence is TGTGCCAGCAGCTTAAGACAGGGAGGACAGCCCCAGCATTTT.